The 32 T cell receptor beta chains presented below share a single source sample, sequenced in a study of CD8 T cells in ankylosing spondylitis. Study-wide results and caveats: In ankylosing spondylitis blood, a motif of about eight highly homologous TCR beta variants appeared characteristic.

No antigen has been identified for these receptors. TCRdb re-called the 5' RACE reads with MiXCR, one entry per CDR3 protein. Among 400,000 to 450,000 distinct CDR3 sequences, 17% were seen once, and the ten largest hold 1%. Sample: blood, either unsorted or a sorted T cell fraction (not recorded which). All receptors come from a male donor with ankylosing spondylitis.

This chain links TRBV12-3 or TRBV12-4 with TRBJ2-1; 9 bases fit TRBD2. V lost 4 bases and J lost 8; bases outside the gene matches: 9. The CDR3 runs 15 residues. Here the CDR3 reads CASSYSGRPQDEQFF. The DNA of the CDR3 is TGTGCCAGCAGTTACAGCGGGAGGCCCCAGGATGAGCAGTTCTTC.

V and J are TRBV7-9 and TRBJ1-2; D is uncertain. The CDR3 runs to 15 residues. The germline V gene encodes CDR1 SEHNR and CDR2 FQNEAQ (reference sequence). V gave up 1 base and J gave up 4 bases, with 13 bases separating them. The CDR3 here is CASSLVAVDLYGYTF. CDR3 coding DNA: TGTGCCAGCAGCTTAGTGGCGGTGGACCTCTATGGCTACACCTTC.

This clonotype was seen many times. The chain links TRBV5-1 to TRBJ2-3; possibly TRBD1 for D (5 bases). Trimming took 0 bases from V and 4 from J, leaving 9 bases between them. In germline, CDR1 is SGHRS, CDR2 YFSETQ. The CDR3 totals 14 residues. The CDR3, as DNA: TGCGCCAGCAGCTTGGCCTCAGGGCCAGATACGCAGTATTTT. Protein: CASSLASGPDTQYF.

This clonotype occurred a few times. The rearrangement joins TRBV20-1 to TRBJ2-3; TRBD2 aligns across 8 bases. Trimming cost V 3 bases and J 1 base; bases outside gene matches: 6. The CDR3 runs to 15 residues. Germline CDR1 is DFQATT and CDR2 is SNEGSKA (reference sequence). CDR3 sequence reads: CSARAGGRGTDTQYF. For the CDR3, the DNA is TGCAGTGCTAGGGCGGGAGGCCGAGGCACAGATACGCAGTATTTT.

This clonotype was seen more than once but under ten times. The rearrangement joins TRBV5-1 to TRBJ2-5, with D possibly matching TRBD2 (5 bases). Trimming removed 4 bases at V and 4 bases at J, with 11 bases between. Germline V gives CDR1 SGHRS, CDR2 YFSETQ. The CDR3 has 13 amino acids. CDR3 region: CASSPSSGETQYF. The CDR3 DNA sequence: TGCGCCAGCAGCCCCAGCAGCGGAGAGACCCAGTACTTC.

V and J are TRBV6-2 or TRBV6-3 and TRBJ2-7; TRBD1 matches 9 bases. This CDR3 is 16 amino acids long. V lost 4 bases to trimming and J lost 2 bases; unmatched junction nucleotides: 9. CDR1 and CDR2 from the germline V gene are MNHEY and SVGEGT. CDR3 DNA: TGTGCCAGCAGTTCGTCCGGGACAGGGCTCCCCTACGAGCAGTACTTC. Translating it yields CASSSSGTGLPYEQYF.

This clonotype occurred a few times. This chain links TRBV15 with TRBJ2-7; D uncertain. The CDR3 is 14 amino acids. Germline V CDR1 and CDR2: LNHNV, YYDKDF (reference sequence). V shed 5 bases and J shed 4 bases, with 15 bases lying between them. In nucleotides, the CDR3 is TGTGCCACCAGCTTTAAAGCCGACGGGTACGAGCAGTACTTC. This sequence encodes CATSFKADGYEQYF. The whole variable domain, remainder taken from reference TRBV15 and TRBJ2-7, is DAMVIQNPRYQVTQFGKPVTLSCSQTLNHNVMYWYQQKSSQAPKLLFHYYDKDFNNEADTPDNFQSRRPNTSFCFLDIRSPGLGDTAMYLCATSFKADGYEQYFGPGTRLTVT.

The chain is built from TRBV11-2 and TRBJ2-1, with 14 bases matching TRBD2. The CDR3 has 16 amino acids. The J segment lost 5 bases and the V segment lost 5 bases, leaving 5 bases of the junction unmatched. Germline CDR1 SGHAT, CDR2 FQNNGV. CDR3 nucleotide sequence: TGTGCCAGCAGCACCGGACTAGCGGGGGGTAACAATGAGCAGTTCTTC. The encoded protein is CASSTGLAGGNNEQFF.

This rearrangement joins TRBV11-2 to TRBJ2-1, with 12 bases aligning to TRBD2. The CDR3 has 15 amino acids. Unmatched junction bases numbered 7, after V lost 4 bases and J lost 9 bases. Germline V gene sequence: CDR1 SGHAT, CDR2 FQNNGV. The CDR3 nucleotides are TGTGCCAGCAGCTCGTGGCCTAGCGGGGGGGTTGAGCAGTTCTTC. It yields the protein CASSSWPSGGVEQFF. The variable domain in full, with the rest retrieved from reference TRBV11-2 and TRBJ2-1, is EAGVAQSPRYKIIEKRQSVAFWCNPISGHATLYWYQQILGQGPKLLIQFQNNGVVDDSQLPKDRFSAERLKGVDSTLKIQPAKLEDSAVYLCASSSWPSGGVEQFFGPGTRLTVL.

In DNA, the CDR3 is TGTGCCAGCAGTGCCTCAGACAGTATTCCCGAGCAGTACTTC. Protein: CASSASDSIPEQYF. The V and J genes are TRBV2 and TRBJ2-7; perhaps TRBD1 as D (5 bases). This CDR3 region has 14 residues. Trimming took 4 bases from V and 6 from J, leaving 16 bases between them. The germline V gene encodes CDR1 SNHLY and CDR2 FYNNEI.

This clonotype appeared a few times. This chain joins TRBV12-3 or TRBV12-4 and TRBJ1-4; D remains ambiguous. Trimming cost V 7 bases and J 0 bases, with 15 bases left between them. There are 16 residues in the CDR3. CDR3 bases: TGTGCCAGCACCCCCAGTGGCTTGACAACTAATGAAAAACTGTTTTTT. Protein: CASTPSGLTTNEKLFF.

This clonotype was recorded many times. The chain couples TRBV12-3 or TRBV12-4 to TRBJ1-5; D is possibly TRBD1 (6 bases). The germline V and J ends were trimmed by 5 bases and 4 bases, with 9 bases remaining between them. CDR3 length equals 13 residues. The CDR3 DNA reads TGTGCCAGCAGTGAACAGGGAAATCAGCCCCAGCATTTT. Protein: CASSEQGNQPQHF.

The rearrangement joins TRBV11-2 to TRBJ2-2, with 12 bases identical to TRBD2. The CDR3 is 18 amino acids. Losses at the gene ends were 6 bases for V and 4 bases for J; bases not matched to a gene: 12. In germline, CDR1 is SGHAT, CDR2 FQNNGV. This chain's CDR3 is CASRGLAGGQRVTGELFF. The CDR3 DNA reads as TGTGCCAGCAGGGGTCTAGCGGGGGGGCAGCGTGTCACCGGGGAGCTGTTTTTT.

The gene calls are TRBV3-1 and TRBJ2-1; D is unresolved. Germline V gene data show CDR1 as LGHDT and CDR2 as YNNKEL (reference sequence). The CDR3 length is 15 residues. Trimming took 3 bases from V and 8 from J, leaving 17 bases between them. The CDR3 sequence: CASSQGRKAIDEQFF. In nucleotides, the CDR3 is TGTGCCAGCAGCCAGGGTCGTAAGGCAATCGATGAGCAGTTCTTC.

Concerning this clonotype: Germline and junction disagree at one end, which may indicate a read error. This rearrangement joins TRBV14 to TRBJ1-4; D not certain. This CDR3 contains 13 residues. Germline V gene sequence: CDR1 SGHDN, CDR2 FVKESK. This chain's CDR3 is CASSQPGGEKLFF. CDR3 nucleotides: TGTGCTAGCAGCCAACCAGGAGGTGAAAAACTGTTTTTT.

This clonotype has only a few counts. The CDR3 DNA sequence: TGCGCCAGCTCCCCTGAGGGGGCGGCAAACACCGGGGAGCTGTTTTTT. It specifies CASSPEGAANTGELFF. The rearrangement uses TRBV4-3 and TRBJ2-2; TRBD1 matches 7 bases. Unmatched junction bases numbered 11, after V lost 8 bases and J lost 2 bases. Germline V gene data show CDR1 as LGHNA and CDR2 as YSLEER. The length of the CDR3 is 16 residues.

This rearrangement joins TRBV4-3 to TRBJ1-4, with D tentatively TRBD1 (5 bases). The CDR3 runs 15 residues. V dropped 0 bases and J dropped 7 bases, with 12 bases sitting between them. Germline-derived CDR1 and CDR2 are LGHNA and YSLEER. For the CDR3, the DNA is TGCGCCAGCAGCCAAGACGGGGGGGTTGGTGAAAAACTGTTTTTT. Encoded protein: CASSQDGGVGEKLFF.

Many counts were recorded for this clonotype. The chain has TRBV7-8 and TRBJ2-3; no clear D. The CDR3 has 14 amino acids. CDR1 is SGHVS and CDR2 is FQNEAQ in the germline V gene. V shed 5 bases and J shed 0 bases, with 9 bases lying between them. CDR3 in amino acids: CASSIVSSTDTQYF. Here the CDR3 DNA reads TGTGCCAGCAGCATAGTTTCTAGCACAGATACGCAGTATTTT.

This rearrangement joins TRBV5-1 to TRBJ2-2; possibly TRBD2 for D (6 bases). Germline V lookup: CDR1 SGHRS, CDR2 YFSETQ. V was trimmed by 4 bases and J by 0 bases, leaving 13 bases between them. The CDR3 is 16 residues long. CDR3 residues: CASSLWAGTNTGELFF. The CDR3 nucleotides read TGCGCCAGCAGCCTGTGGGCGGGAACGAACACCGGGGAGCTGTTTTTT.

This chain connects TRBV5-5 to TRBJ2-7; 8 nucleotides line up with TRBD2. The CDR3 has 15 residues. CDR1 is SGHKS, CDR2 YYEKEE, per germline (reference sequence). J lost 9 bases, V lost 4 bases, and 15 bases had no gene match. The DNA for the CDR3 is TGTGCCAGCAGCAGGGAAGGGACTAGTGACGGGGTGCAGTACTTC. Protein sequence: CASSREGTSDGVQYF.

For this clonotype: One end of the junction varies from germline; a read error may be responsible. The chain joins TRBV5-5 to TRBJ1-1; D ambiguous. CDR1 SGHKS and CDR2 YYEKEE come from the germline V gene (reference sequence). This CDR3 region has 12 residues. CDR3: CASHFPPDEASF. Here the CDR3 DNA reads TGTGCCAGCCACTTCCCCCCCGATGAAGCTTCCTTT.

J is TRBJ2-7 and V is TRBV20-1; the match to TRBD2 covers 11 bases. J gave up 4 bases and V 5 bases, and 7 bases lay outside the gene matches. The CDR3 is 14 residues long. Germline V gene sequence: CDR1 DFQATT, CDR2 SNEGSKA (reference sequence). CDR3 protein: CSAPRVAGGYEQYF. The CDR3 nucleotides are TGCAGTGCTCCCCGGGTAGCGGGAGGGTACGAGCAGTACTTC.

This clonotype showed up many times. The chain links TRBV4-1 to TRBJ2-5; TRBD2 matches 7 bases. This CDR3 is built from 15 residues. With V trimmed by 3 bases and J by 6 bases, 10 bases remained unmatched. Germline CDR1 and CDR2: MGHRA and YSYEKL. The CDR3 DNA sequence: TGCGCCAGCAGCCACCCCTCTGGGGGAGGGAAGACCCAGTACTTC. Its translation: CASSHPSGGGKTQYF.

The chain combines TRBV5-5 with TRBJ2-5, with D perhaps TRBD1 (6 bases). The CDR3 runs to 15 residues. Germline V CDR1 and CDR2: SGHKS, YYEKEE (reference sequence). The V end lost 0 bases, the J end lost 6 bases, and 15 bases lay between the germline ends. CDR3 sequence (DNA): TGTGCCAGCAGCTTGGGACAGGCCCCGCCAAAGACCCAGTACTTC. Protein: CASSLGQAPPKTQYF.

This chain uses TRBV27 with TRBJ2-1; TRBD2 matches 10 bases. The J segment lost 3 bases and the V segment lost 6 bases, leaving 8 bases of the junction unmatched. This CDR3 region has 16 residues. Germline CDR1 and CDR2: MNHEY and SMNVEV (reference sequence). CDR3 nucleotide sequence: TGTGCCAGCAGCCGTGAGCGGGGGGGGTACTACAATGAGCAGTTCTTC. Amino acids: CASSRERGGYYNEQFF.

The V call is TRBV3-1, the J call TRBJ2-5; 11 bases fit TRBD2. The CDR3 runs 16 residues. Per the germline V gene, CDR1 is LGHDT and CDR2 is YNNKEL (reference sequence). J lost 5 bases, V lost 4 bases, and 9 bases had no gene match. The DNA for the CDR3 is TGTGCCAGCAGCCGTGGGACTAGCGGAGGCCGGGAGACCCAGTACTTC. This sequence encodes CASSRGTSGGRETQYF.

The chain links TRBV6-5 to TRBJ2-4, with TRBD2 matching over 7 bases. In germline, CDR1 is MNHEY, CDR2 SVGAGI. The CDR3 runs to 14 residues. The junction had 3 bases not matched to a gene; V was cut back by 1 base and J by 6 bases. The CDR3 sequence: CASSYLIAGNIQYF. CDR3 coding DNA: TGTGCCAGCAGTTACTTAATAGCGGGAAACATTCAGTACTTC.

Only a few counts were recorded for this clonotype. DNA for the CDR3: TGCAGTGCTATCGGGGGGGGGGCCTCCTACGAGCAGTACTTC. Encoded protein: CSAIGGGASYEQYF. The chain employs TRBV20-1 and TRBJ2-7; 8 bases fit TRBD2. The CDR3 length is 14 residues. Germline CDR1 DFQATT, CDR2 SNEGSKA (reference sequence). V shed 4 bases and J 0 bases; nucleotides not matched to a gene: 5.

The V gene is TRBV20-1, the J gene TRBJ2-3, with D possibly TRBD2 on 7 matching bases. Germline values: CDR1 DFQATT, CDR2 SNEGSKA (reference sequence). This CDR3 spans 11 amino acids. V lost 6 bases and J lost 9, with 13 bases in between. The chain's CDR3 is CSAGGRGTQYF. CDR3 bases: TGCAGTGCCGGGGGGCGGGGGACGCAGTATTTT.

The chain couples TRBV20-1 to TRBJ1-4, with D maybe TRBD1 (6 bases). V was shortened by 3 bases and J by 8 bases, with 13 bases between the two germline ends. This CDR3 region has 13 residues. From germline, CDR1 is DFQATT and CDR2 SNEGSKA (reference sequence). The CDR3 here is CSASGQSREKLFF. DNA of the CDR3: TGCAGTGCTAGTGGACAGTCGAGGGAAAAACTGTTTTTT.

The V and J genes are TRBV2 and TRBJ2-1; TRBD1 aligns across 10 bases. The germline CDR1 and CDR2 sequences are SNHLY and FYNNEI. The CDR3 consists of 14 residues. Trimming removed 10 bases from V and 4 bases from J; junction bases left unmatched: 7. The chain's CDR3 is CATLRQGAYNEQFF. DNA for the CDR3: TGTGCCACCCTGCGACAGGGGGCTTACAATGAGCAGTTCTTC.

This CDR3 is CASSINQPQHF. CDR3 in DNA: TGCGCCAGCAGCATAAATCAGCCCCAGCATTTT. The chain has TRBV10-1 and TRBJ1-5; D is undetermined. From germline, CDR1 is WNHNN and CDR2 SYGVQD (reference sequence). The CDR3 is 11 amino acids. The ends were cut back, 6 bases at V and 4 bases at J, with 4 bases in the middle.